The present entry profiles one TCR beta chain with its context. As every portion of the isolated RNA was reverse transcribed, the sequencing read expressed TCRB transcripts. Here immunoSEQ multiplex PCR was the method, and the copy in TCRdb shows in-frame clones only, minus some. The repertoire holds some 360,000 clones, with 15% to 20% as singletons. The CDR3 is 12 amino acids. V shed 5 bases and J shed 6 bases, with 14 bases lying between them. CDR1 is GTSNPN and CDR2 is SVGIG in the germline V gene (reference sequence). The data derive from a study of beta chain features in type 1 diabetes. The receptor was derived from a woman under 30 in good health. The sequenced sample consisted of naive CD4+ T cells from blood. The rearrangement joins TRBV30 to TRBJ2-7; a possible D gene is TRBD1 (6 bases). CDR3 nucleotide sequence: TGTGCCTGGGCGGACAGTCGCTCCGAGCAGTACTTC. This codes for CAWADSRSEQYF.